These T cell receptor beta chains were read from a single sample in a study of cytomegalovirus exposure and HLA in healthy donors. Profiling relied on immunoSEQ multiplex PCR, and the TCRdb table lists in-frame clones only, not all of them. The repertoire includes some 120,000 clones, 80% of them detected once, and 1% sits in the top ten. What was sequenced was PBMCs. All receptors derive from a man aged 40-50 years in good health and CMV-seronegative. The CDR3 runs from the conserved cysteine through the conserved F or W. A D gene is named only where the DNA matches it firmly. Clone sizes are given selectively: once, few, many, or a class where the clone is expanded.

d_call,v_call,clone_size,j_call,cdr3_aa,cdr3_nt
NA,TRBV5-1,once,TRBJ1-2,CASSFDGQYGVPGGYTF,TGCGCCAGCAGCTTCGATGGACAGTATGGGGTCCCGGGTGGCTACACCTTC
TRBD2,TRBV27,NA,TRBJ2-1,CASSRLAGSSYNEQFF,TGTGCCAGCAGTAGGCTAGCGGGGAGCTCCTACAATGAGCAGTTCTTC
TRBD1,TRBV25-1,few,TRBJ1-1,CASSGPGTGVIAEAFF,TGTGCCAGCAGCGGTCCCGGGACAGGGGTGATCGCTGAAGCTTTCTTT
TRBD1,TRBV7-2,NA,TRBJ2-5,CASSPEGQGARETQYF,TGTGCCAGCAGCCCGGAGGGACAGGGGGCTAGGGAGACCCAGTACTTC
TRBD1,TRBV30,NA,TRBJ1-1,CAWSSYQGGTEAFF,TGTGCCTGGAGCTCCTACCAGGGGGGCACTGAAGCTTTCTTT
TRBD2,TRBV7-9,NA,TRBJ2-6,CASSLSSGLWGANVLTF,TGTGCCAGCAGCTTATCTAGCGGTCTCTGGGGGGCCAACGTCCTGACTTTC
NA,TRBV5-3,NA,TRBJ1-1,CARSPRVMNTEAFF,TGTGCCAGAAGCCCCAGGGTCATGAACACTGAAGCTTTCTTT
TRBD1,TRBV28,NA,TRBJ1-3,CASTRDRAFSGNTIYF,TGTGCCAGCACCCGGGACAGGGCCTTCTCTGGAAACACCATATATTTT
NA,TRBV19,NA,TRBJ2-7,CASRPTGGAGEQYF,TGTGCCAGTAGGCCCACCGGGGGAGCCGGAGAGCAGTACTTC
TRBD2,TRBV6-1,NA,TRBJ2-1,CASRPQSGGGNEQFF,TGTGCCAGCAGGCCCCAGAGCGGGGGGGGCAATGAGCAGTTCTTC
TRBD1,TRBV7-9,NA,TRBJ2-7,CASSPGQGTYEQYF,TGTGCCAGCAGCCCCGGACAGGGGACCTACGAGCAGTACTTC
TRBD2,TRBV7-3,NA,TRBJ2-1,CASSLSGLAGGGSYNEQFF,TGTGCCAGCAGCCTGTCGGGACTAGCGGGAGGCGGGTCCTACAATGAGCAGTTCTTC
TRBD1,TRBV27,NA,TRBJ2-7,CASRNRGFAYF,TGTGCCAGCAGGAACAGGGGCTTCGCGTACTTC
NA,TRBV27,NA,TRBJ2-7,CASSLGPGPYEQYF,TGTGCCAGCAGTTTAGGTCCCGGTCCCTACGAGCAGTACTTC
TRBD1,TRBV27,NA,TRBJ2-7,CASSSSGTGIVEQYF,TGTGCCAGCAGTTCATCCGGGACAGGGATTGTGGAGCAGTACTTC
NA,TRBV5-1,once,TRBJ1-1,CASSLRTRSNTEAFF,TGCGCCAGCAGCTTGCGGACACGGTCAAACACTGAAGCTTTCTTT
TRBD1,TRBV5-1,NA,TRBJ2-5,CASIHGQVGETQYF,TGCGCCAGCATCCATGGACAGGTGGGCGAGACCCAGTACTTC
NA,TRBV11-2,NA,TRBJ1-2,CASSPAGTNNYGYTF,TGTGCCAGCAGCCCTGCGGGTACAAATAACTATGGCTACACCTTC
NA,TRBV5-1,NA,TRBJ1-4,CASSLGGALGEKLFF,TGCGCCAGCAGCTTGGGGGGAGCTCTAGGAGAAAAACTGTTTTTT
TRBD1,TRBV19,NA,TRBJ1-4,CASSINGQGAEKLFF,TGTGCCAGTAGTATAAATGGACAGGGGGCCGAAAAACTGTTTTTT
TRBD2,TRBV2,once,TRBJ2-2,CASSPSGALNTGELFF,TGTGCCAGCAGTCCCAGCGGGGCTCTGAACACCGGGGAGCTGTTTTTT
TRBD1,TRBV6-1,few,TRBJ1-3,CASSEGTGVGNTIYF,TGTGCCAGCAGTGAAGGGACAGGTGTAGGAAACACCATATATTTT
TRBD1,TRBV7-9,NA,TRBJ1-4,CASNGKGAANEKLFF,TGTGCCAGCAACGGGAAGGGGGCGGCTAATGAAAAACTGTTTTTT
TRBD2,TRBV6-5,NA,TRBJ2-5,CASSYRLAAETQYF,TGTGCCAGCAGTTACCGACTAGCTGCGGAGACCCAGTACTTC
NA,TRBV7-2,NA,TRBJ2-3,CASSLRLSTDTQYF,TGTGCCAGCAGCTTACGTCTCAGCACAGATACGCAGTATTTT